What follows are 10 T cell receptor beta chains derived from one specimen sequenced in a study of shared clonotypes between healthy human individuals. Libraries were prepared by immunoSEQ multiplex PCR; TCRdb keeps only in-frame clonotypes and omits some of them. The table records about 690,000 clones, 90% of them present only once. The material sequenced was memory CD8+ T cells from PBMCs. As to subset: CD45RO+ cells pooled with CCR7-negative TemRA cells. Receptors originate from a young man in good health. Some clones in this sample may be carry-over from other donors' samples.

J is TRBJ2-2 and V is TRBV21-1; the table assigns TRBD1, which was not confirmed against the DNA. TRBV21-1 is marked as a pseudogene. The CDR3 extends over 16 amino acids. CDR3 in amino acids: CASNTTWTGGTGELFF. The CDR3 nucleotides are TGTGCCAGCAACACCACGTGGACAGGGGGCACCGGGGAGCTGTTTTTT.

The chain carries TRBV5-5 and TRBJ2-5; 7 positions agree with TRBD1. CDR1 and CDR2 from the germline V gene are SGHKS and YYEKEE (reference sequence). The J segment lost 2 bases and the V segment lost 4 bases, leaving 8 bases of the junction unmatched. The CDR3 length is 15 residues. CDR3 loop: CASSGIRTGQETQYF. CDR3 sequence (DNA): TGTGCCAGCAGCGGGATTAGGACAGGACAAGAGACCCAGTACTTC.

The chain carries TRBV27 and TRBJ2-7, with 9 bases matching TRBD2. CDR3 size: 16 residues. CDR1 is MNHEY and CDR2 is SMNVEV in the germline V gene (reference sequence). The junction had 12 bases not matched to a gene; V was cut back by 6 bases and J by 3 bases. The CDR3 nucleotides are TGTGCCAGCAGCCCCTCGGCGGGAGGGATGGACTACGAGCAGTACTTC. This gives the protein CASSPSAGGMDYEQYF.

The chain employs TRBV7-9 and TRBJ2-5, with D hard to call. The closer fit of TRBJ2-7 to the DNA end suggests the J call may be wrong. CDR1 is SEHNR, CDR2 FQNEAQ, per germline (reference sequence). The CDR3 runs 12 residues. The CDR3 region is CASSFYTYEQYF. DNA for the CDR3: TGTGCCAGCAGCTTCTACACCTACGAGCAGTACTTC.

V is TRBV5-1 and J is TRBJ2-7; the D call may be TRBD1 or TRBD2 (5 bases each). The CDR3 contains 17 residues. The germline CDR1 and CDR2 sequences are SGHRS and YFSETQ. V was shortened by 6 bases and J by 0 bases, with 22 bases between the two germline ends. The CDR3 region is CASTDSSRDPYSYEQYF. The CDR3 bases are TGCGCCAGCACCGACTCGAGCAGGGACCCCTACTCCTACGAGCAGTACTTC.

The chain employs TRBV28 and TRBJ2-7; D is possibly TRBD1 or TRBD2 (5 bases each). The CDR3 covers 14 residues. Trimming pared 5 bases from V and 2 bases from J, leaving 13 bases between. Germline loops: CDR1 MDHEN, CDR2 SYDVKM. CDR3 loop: CASSPRDGTYEQYF. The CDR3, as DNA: TGTGCCAGCAGTCCCCGGGACGGCACCTACGAGCAGTACTTC.

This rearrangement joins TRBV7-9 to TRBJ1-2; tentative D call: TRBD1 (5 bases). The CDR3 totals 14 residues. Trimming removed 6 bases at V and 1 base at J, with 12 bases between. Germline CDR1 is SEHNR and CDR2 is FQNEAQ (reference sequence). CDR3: CASRHLGVNYGYTF. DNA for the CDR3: TGTGCCAGCAGACACTTGGGGGTTAACTATGGCTACACCTTC.

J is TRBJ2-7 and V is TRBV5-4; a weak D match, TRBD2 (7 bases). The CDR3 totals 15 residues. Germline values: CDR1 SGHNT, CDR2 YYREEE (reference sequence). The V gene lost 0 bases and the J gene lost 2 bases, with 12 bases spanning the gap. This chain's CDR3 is CASSLGRGGAYEQYF. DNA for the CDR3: TGTGCCAGCAGCTTGGGGAGGGGGGGAGCCTACGAGCAGTACTTC.

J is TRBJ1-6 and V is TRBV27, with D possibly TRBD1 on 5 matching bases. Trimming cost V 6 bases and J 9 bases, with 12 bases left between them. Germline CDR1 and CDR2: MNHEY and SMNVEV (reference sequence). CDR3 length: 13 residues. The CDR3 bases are TGTGCCAGCAGGGGCAGGGATAGTTCACCCCTCCACTTT. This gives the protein CASRGRDSSPLHF.

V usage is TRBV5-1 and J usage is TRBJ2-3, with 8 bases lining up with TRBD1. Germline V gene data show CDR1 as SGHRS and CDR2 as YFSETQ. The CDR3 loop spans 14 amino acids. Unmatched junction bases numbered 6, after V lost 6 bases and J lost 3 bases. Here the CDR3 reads CASKERTGTDTQYF. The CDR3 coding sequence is TGCGCCAGCAAGGAGCGGACAGGGACAGATACGCAGTATTTT.